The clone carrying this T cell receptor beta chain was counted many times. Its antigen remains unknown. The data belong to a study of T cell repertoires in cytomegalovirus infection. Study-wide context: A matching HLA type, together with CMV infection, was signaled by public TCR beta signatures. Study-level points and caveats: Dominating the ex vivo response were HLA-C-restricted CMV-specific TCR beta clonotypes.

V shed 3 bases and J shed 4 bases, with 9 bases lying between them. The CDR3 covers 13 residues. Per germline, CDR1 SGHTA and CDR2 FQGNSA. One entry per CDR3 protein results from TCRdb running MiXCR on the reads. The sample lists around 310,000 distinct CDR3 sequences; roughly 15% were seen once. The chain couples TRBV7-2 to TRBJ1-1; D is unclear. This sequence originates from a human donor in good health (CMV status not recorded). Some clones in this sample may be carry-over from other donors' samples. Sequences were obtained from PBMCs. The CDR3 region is CASSLQRSTEAFF. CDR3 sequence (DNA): TGTGCCAGCAGCTTGCAGAGGAGCACTGAAGCTTTCTTT.